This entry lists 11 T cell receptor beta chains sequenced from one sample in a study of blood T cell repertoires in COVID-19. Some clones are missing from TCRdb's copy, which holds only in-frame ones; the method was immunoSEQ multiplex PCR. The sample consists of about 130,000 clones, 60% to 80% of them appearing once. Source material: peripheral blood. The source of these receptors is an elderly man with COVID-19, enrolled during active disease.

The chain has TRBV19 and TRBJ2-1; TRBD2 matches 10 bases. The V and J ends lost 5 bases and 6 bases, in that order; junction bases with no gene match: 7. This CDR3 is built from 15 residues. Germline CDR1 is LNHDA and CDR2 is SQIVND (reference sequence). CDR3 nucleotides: TGTGCCAGTAGTCGCGGACTAGCGGAGATCAATGAGCAGTTCTTC. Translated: CASSRGLAEINEQFF.

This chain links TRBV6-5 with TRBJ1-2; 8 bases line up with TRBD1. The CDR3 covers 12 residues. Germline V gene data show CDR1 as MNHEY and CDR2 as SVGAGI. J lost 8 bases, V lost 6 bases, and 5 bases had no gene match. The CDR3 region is CASSNRGKGYTF. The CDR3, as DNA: TGTGCCAGCAGCAACAGGGGGAAGGGCTACACCTTC.

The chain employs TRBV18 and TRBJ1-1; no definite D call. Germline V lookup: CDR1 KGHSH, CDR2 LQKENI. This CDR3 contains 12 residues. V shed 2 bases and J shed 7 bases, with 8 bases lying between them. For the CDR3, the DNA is TGTGCCAGCTCACCAGGGCAAAATGAAGCTTTCTTT. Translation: CASSPGQNEAFF.

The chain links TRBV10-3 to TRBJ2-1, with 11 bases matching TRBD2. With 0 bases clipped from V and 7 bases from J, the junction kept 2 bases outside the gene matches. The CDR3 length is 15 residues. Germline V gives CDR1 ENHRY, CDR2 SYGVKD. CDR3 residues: CAISESSGRGNEQFF. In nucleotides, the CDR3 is TGTGCCATCAGTGAGTCTAGCGGGAGGGGGAATGAGCAGTTCTTC.

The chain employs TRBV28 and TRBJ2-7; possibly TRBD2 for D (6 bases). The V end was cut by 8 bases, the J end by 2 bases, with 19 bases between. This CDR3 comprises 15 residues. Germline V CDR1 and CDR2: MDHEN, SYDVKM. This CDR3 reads CASGTQGSGPYEQYF. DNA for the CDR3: TGTGCCAGCGGCACCCAGGGAAGCGGGCCCTACGAGCAGTACTTC.

The chain's CDR3 is CATEGRHSYGYTF. In DNA, the CDR3 is TGTGCCACGGAGGGCCGACACTCGTATGGCTACACCTTC. The chain couples TRBV10-3 to TRBJ1-2, with D uncertain. Trimming removed 10 bases at V and 5 bases at J, with 17 bases between. Germline CDR1 is ENHRY and CDR2 is SYGVKD. The CDR3 covers 13 residues.

The CDR3 nucleotides read TGTGCCAGCAGCCAAGACTCTCTCCCAGGGACCGGGGAGCTGTTTTTT. Protein product: CASSQDSLPGTGELFF. The V gene is TRBV3-1 (or the pseudogene TRBV3-2), the J gene TRBJ2-2; D possibly corresponds to TRBD1 (5 bases). In germline, CDR1 is LGHDT, CDR2 YNNKEL (reference sequence). The germline V and J ends were trimmed by 0 bases and 5 bases, with 13 bases remaining between them. The CDR3 totals 16 residues.

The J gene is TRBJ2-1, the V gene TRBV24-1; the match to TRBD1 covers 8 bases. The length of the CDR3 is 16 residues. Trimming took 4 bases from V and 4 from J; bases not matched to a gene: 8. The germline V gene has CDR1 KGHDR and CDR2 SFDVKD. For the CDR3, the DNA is TGTGCCACCAGTGACCCCCGGGACAGGTATTACAATGAGCAGTTCTTC. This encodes CATSDPRDRYYNEQFF.

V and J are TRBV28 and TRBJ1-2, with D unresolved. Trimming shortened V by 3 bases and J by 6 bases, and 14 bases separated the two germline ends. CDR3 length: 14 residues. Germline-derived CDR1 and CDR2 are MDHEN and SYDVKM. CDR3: CASSFLGEKDGYTF. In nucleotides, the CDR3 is TGTGCCAGCAGTTTCCTCGGGGAGAAGGATGGCTACACCTTC.

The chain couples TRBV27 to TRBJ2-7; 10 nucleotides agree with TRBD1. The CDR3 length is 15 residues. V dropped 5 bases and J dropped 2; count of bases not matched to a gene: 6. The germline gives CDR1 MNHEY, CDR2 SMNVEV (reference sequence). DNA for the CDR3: TGTGCCAGCAGTCGATCGGGACAGGGGACCTACGAGCAGTACTTC. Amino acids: CASSRSGQGTYEQYF.

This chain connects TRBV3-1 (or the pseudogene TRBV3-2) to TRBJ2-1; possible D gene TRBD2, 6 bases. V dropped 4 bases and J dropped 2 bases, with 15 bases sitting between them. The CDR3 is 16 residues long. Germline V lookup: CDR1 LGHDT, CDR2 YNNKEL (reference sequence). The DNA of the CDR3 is TGTGCCAGCAGCCCGCGTGGCGGGGATGCCTACAATGAGCAGTTCTTC. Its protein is CASSPRGGDAYNEQFF.